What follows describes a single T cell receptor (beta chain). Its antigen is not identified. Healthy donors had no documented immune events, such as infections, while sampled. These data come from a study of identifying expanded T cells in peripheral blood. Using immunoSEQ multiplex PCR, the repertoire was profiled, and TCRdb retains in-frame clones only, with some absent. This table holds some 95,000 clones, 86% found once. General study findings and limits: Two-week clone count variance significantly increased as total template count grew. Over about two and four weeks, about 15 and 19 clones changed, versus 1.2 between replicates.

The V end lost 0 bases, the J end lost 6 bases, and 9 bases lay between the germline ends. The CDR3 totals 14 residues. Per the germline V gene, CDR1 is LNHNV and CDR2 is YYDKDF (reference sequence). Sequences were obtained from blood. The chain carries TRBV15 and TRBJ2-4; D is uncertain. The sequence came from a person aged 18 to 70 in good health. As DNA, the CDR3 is TGTGCCACCAGCAGAGATTGGGAAAGAAACATTCAGTACTTC. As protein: CATSRDWERNIQYF.